The source of this TCR beta chain is a study of blood T cell repertoires in COVID-19. Whole-study context: T cells, B-cell-depleted T cells, or PBMCs supplied cDNA or gDNA.

The CDR3 runs 12 residues. V shed 6 bases and J shed 2 bases, with 7 bases lying between them. Germline V gives CDR1 MNHEY, CDR2 SVGAGI. Participant-reported clinical history was the basis for cohort assignment. The authors' processing: Reference gene primer amplification gave nucleated cell count estimates. Measured with immunoSEQ multiplex PCR; TCRdb has only the in-frame clones, and not every one. V, J and clone size reflect that table, while D and trimming were determined from the DNA. The sample includes a few hundred thousand clones, about 87% of them seen just once. The clonotype was recovered from a man aged 30 to 45 who had recovered from COVID-19. The V gene is TRBV6-5, the J gene TRBJ2-5; D unresolved. The sample consisted of PBMCs or T cells enriched from blood (not recorded which). CDR3 sequence (DNA): TGTGCCAGCAGGAAAGAGCAAGAGACCCAGTACTTC. Encoded protein: CASRKEQETQYF.